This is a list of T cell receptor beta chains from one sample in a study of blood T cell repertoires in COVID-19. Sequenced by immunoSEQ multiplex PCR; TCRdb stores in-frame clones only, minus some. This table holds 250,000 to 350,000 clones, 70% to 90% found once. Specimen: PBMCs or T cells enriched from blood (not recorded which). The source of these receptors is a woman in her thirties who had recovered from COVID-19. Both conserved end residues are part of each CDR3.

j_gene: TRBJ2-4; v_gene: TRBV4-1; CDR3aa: CASSQVGRAAKNIQYF
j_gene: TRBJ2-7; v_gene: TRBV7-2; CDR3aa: CASSLPPGTGGYEQYF
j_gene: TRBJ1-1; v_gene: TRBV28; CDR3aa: CASTRTGIMKVAPEAFF
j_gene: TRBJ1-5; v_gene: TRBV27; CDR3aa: CASSPGTGRNQPQHF
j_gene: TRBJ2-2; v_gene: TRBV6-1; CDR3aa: CASSEAPGIGELFF
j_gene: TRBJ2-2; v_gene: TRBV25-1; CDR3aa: CASSEQGSNTGELFF
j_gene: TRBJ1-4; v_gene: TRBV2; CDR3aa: CASRGRGRVGEKLFF
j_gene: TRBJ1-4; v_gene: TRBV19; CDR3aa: CASTRRPLALTTGSNEKLFF
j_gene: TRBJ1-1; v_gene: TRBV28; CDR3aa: CASSLRGQGASEAFF
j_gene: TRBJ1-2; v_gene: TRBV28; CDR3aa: CASSSGDYGYTF
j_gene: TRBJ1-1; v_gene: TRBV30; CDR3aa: CAWVDSEEAFF
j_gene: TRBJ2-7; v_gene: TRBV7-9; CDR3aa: CASSRPGGKVYEQYF
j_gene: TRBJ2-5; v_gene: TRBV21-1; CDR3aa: CASSKAPSTDSQETQYF
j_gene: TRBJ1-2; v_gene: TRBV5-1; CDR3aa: CASSLAGGTGYGYTF
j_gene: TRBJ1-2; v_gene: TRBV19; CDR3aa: CASTLGQPSDYGYTF
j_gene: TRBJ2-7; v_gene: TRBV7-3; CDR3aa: CASSLTIGGSSYEQYF
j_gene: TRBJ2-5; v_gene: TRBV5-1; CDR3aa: CASSPMTGGFARYF
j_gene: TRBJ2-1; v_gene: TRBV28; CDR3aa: CASSRNRAVNNEQFF
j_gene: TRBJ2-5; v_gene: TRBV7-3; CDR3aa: CASSESGPGAQYF
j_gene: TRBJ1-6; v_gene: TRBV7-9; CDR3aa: CASSLPGFTSPLHF
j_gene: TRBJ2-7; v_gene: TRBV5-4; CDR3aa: CASSLTGATYEQYF
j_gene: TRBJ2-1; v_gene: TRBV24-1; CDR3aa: CATSDRRSGDEQFF
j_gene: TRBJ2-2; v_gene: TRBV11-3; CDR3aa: CATSQGLRGGELFF
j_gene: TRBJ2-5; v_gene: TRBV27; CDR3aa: CASSHNPETQYF
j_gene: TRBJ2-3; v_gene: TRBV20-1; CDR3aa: CSASGIDLSTDTQYF
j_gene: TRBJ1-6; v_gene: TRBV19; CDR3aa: CASRHIRTGAYSPLHF
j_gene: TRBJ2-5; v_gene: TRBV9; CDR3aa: CASSVGDTQETQYF
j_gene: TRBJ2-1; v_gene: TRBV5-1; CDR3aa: CASSLDGYNEQFF
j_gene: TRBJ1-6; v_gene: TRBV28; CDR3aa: CASSLHPVSPLHF
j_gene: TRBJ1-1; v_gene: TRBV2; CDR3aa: CASLKEGTPNTEAFF
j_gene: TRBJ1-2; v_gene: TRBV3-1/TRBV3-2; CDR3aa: CASSFLEGNGYTF
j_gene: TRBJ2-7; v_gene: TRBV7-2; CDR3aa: CASSSSGASSYEQYF
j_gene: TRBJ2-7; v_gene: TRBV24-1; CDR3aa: CATSDRTMTEQYF
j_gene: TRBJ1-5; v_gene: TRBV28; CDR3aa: CASSLIRVQPQHF
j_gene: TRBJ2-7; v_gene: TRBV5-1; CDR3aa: CASSPLRAYEQYF
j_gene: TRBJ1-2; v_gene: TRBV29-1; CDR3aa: CSVEGEVDYGYTF
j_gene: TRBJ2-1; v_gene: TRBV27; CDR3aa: CASSYGGQLRGNEQFF
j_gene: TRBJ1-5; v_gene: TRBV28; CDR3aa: CASRKPGQGNQPQHF
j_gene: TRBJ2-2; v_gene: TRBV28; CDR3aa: CASSSQGARELFF
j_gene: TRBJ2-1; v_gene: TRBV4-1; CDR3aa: CASSQPGGPKFF
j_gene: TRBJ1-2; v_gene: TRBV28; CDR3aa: CAGQPGGLNYGYTF
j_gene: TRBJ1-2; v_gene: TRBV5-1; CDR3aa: CASSLQEEYGYTF
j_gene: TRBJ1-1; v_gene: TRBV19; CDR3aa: CASSIQDTMNTEAFF
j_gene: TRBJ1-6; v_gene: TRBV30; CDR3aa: CAWSSGYNSPLHF
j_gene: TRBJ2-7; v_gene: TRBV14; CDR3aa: CASSQVRAGEQYF
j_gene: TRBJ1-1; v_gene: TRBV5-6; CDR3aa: CASSLGQVMNTEAFF
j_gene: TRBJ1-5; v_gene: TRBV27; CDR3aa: CASRPTGTSQPQHF